The present TCR beta chain was sequenced within a study of control samples from healthy donors and cancer patients. The assay was immunoSEQ multiplex PCR, and TCRdb's table has in-frame clones only and misses some. This sample carries tens of thousands of clones, roughly 80% of them seen once, and the ten largest clones take over 13%. Germline CDR1 and CDR2: SGHVS and FNYEAQ. Losses at the gene ends were 1 base for V and 2 bases for J; bases not matched to a gene: 10. This CDR3 region has 18 residues. J is TRBJ2-1 and V is TRBV7-6, with 8 positions matching TRBD2. What was sequenced was blood. The receptor was derived from a man aged 50-60 years in good health. The CDR3 sequence is CASSLERSGGRTYNEQFF. CDR3 DNA: TGTGCCAGCAGCTTAGAGAGAAGCGGCGGGAGGACCTACAATGAGCAGTTCTTC. The full variable domain, rest sourced from reference TRBV7-6 and TRBJ2-1, is GAGVSQSPRYKVTKRGQDVALRCDPISGHVSLYWYRQALGQGPEFLTYFNYEAQQDKSGLPNDRFSAERPEGSISTLTIQRTEQRDSAMYRCASSLERSGGRTYNEQFFGPGTRLTVL.